The T cell receptor beta chain under discussion was sequenced for a study of OX40 agonist ivuxolimab in advanced cancers. Background on the whole study: Ivuxolimab was a fully human IgG2 agonistic monoclonal antibody targeting the costimulatory receptor OX40 (CD134). Intravenous ivuxolimab was administered to patients every 2 weeks at six dose levels: 0.01, 0.1, 0.3, 1.5, 3 and 10 mg/kg. Among the roughly 50 dose-escalation patients, about 20 had hepatocellular carcinoma, approximately 15 melanoma, 9 renal cell carcinoma and 9 head and neck cancer. In the dose-escalation cohort, 70% to 90% of patients were male, and the mean age was 60 years with a range of roughly 20 to 85. Prior anti-PD-1, anti-PD-L1 or anti-CTLA-4 therapy was permitted, and 40% to 50% of dose-escalation patients had received checkpoint inhibitors. Partial responses were achieved by three dose-escalation patients, of whom one had hepatocellular carcinoma and two had cutaneous melanoma. Peripheral TCRbeta sequencing was intended to test whether TCR sequence diversity was altered and clonal T-cell expansion was caused by ivuxolimab. The monotherapy dose-escalation portion (N ≈ 52 patients) of the phase I ivuxolimab trial is reported in the paper. The full study reports these points: In the 0.1-3.0 mg/kg groups, partial responders were among the patients with the lowest normalized peripheral clonal expansion, particularly in CD8+ T cells. Low levels of normalized T-cell clonal expansion were also seen in some patients who did not respond. After ivuxolimab, more expanded clones were found on average in CD8+ T cells than in CD4+ T cells. Antigen specificity was not determined for the clonally expanded peripheral T cells. At doses of 0.1 to 3.0 mg/kg, clonal expansion of both CD4+ and CD8+ T cells in blood was seen between baseline and week 6.

Trimming removed 0 bases from V and 0 bases from J; the gene matches leave 20 bases unexplained. CDR1 SQVTM and CDR2 ANQGSEA are derived from the germline V gene. The CDR3 holds 21 amino acids from the cysteine to the phenylalanine. Of the read, only the CDR3 DNA is kept; its 63 bases are in frame from base 1. The trial excluded patients who had a history of autoimmune disease or were on systemic immunosuppression. Peripheral blood for TCR sequencing was drawn from every dose cohort at baseline, at cycle 4 day 1 and at cycle 7 day 1. The samples were taken from a phase I, first-in-human, multicenter, open-label dose-escalation trial of ivuxolimab. The trial enrolled adults with locally advanced or metastatic head and neck squamous cell, hepatocellular, melanoma or renal cell carcinoma. Before TCR sequencing, CD4+ T cells and CD8+ T cells were sorted from peripheral blood as separate populations. Genomic DNA was extracted from sorted cells for sequencing of the TCRbeta CDR3 region. The immunoSEQ Assay was used to sequence the TCRbeta CDR3 regions. Drawn from immuneACCESS, this table holds only the in-frame rearrangements with V and J called that TCRdb kept. Clones are partly lost; checked studies trace under half to an unresolved V gene and leave the rest unexplained. This sample comprises 30,000 to 40,000 clones, roughly nine tenths of them detected only once. The ten top clones hold about 43% of the sample.

Comments on this clone: Its recognized antigen is unknown. No qualities accompany the bases; no much larger clone lies one base away.

Source: CD4+ or CD8+ T cells sorted from blood, taken in a trial of the OX40 agonist ivuxolimab. The sequence is built from TRBV29-1 and TRBJ2-3, and 8 bases in between align with TRBD2. The source is an adult with an advanced solid tumor such as melanoma, head and neck, liver or kidney cancer. The nucleotides are TGCAGCGTTGAAGAGATTTACGAGCGGGGGTTCTATCGTTCTAGCACAGATACGCAGTATTTT. The resulting protein is CSVEEIYERGFYRSSTDTQYF.